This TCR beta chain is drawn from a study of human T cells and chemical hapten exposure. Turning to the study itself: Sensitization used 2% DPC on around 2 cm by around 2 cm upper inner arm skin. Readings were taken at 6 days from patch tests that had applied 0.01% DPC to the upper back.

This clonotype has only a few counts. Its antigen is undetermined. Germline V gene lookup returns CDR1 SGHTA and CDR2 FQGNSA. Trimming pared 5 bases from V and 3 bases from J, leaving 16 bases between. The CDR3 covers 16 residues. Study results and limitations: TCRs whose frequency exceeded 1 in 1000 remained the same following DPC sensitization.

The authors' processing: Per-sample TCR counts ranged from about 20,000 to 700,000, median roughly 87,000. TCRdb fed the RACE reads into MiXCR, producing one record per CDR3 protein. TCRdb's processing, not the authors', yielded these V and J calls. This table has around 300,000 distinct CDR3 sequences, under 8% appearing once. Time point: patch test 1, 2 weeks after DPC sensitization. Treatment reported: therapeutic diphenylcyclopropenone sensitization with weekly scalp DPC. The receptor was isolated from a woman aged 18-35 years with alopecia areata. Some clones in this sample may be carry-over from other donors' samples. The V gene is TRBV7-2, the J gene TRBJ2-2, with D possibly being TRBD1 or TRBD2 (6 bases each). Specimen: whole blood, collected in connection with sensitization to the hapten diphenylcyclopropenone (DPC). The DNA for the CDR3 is TGTGCCAGCAGCCGTCGAGGGGGGCGAGACACCGGGGAGCTGTTTTTT. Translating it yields CASSRRGGRDTGELFF.